Included here is one T cell receptor beta chain sequence, with context. This specimen belongs to a study of blood T cell repertoires in COVID-19. Turning to the study itself: Italy, Spain and the United States were the sources of the convalescent and acute COVID-19 samples. Sample material is recorded as cDNA or gDNA derived from T cells, B-cell-depleted T cells, or PBMCs.

The germline V and J ends were trimmed by 3 bases and 6 bases, with 18 bases remaining between them. Looked up from germline, CDR1 is KGHSH and CDR2 is LQKENI. The CDR3 contains 16 residues. The data were produced by immunoSEQ multiplex PCR, yet TCRdb's version contains in-frame clones alone and is incomplete. The sample contains more than 200,000 clones, 75% to 90% of which appear only once. Individuals aged roughly 18 to 95 years were recruited from some 26 US areas. Assignments of participants to cohorts depended upon their own reported clinical history. The sequence came from a woman between 25 and 40 years old with acute COVID-19. This sequence joins TRBV18 and TRBJ2-1, with a possible D match to TRBD1 (7 bases). The sequencing input was PBMCs or T cells enriched from blood (not recorded which). CDR3 residues: CASSPFSGDRPNEQFF. DNA of the CDR3: TGTGCCAGCTCACCCTTCTCGGGGGACAGACCCAATGAGCAGTTCTTC.